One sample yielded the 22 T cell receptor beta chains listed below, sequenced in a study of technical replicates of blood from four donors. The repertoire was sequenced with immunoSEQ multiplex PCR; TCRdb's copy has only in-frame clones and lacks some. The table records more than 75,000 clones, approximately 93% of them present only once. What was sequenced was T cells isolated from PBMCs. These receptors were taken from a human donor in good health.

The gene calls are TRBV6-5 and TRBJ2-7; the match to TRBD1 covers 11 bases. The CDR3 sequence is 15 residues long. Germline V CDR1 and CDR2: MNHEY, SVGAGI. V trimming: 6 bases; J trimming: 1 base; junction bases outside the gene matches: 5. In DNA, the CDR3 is TGTGCCAGCAGCCCCGGGACAGGGGGGTCCTACGAGCAGTACTTC. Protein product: CASSPGTGGSYEQYF.

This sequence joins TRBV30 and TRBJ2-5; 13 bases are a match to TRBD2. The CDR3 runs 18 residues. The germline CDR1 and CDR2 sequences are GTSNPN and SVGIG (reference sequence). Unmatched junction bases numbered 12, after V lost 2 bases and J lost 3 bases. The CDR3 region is CAWSFTSGGAGTEETQYF. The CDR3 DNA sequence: TGTGCCTGGAGTTTTACTAGCGGGGGGGCCGGTACGGAAGAGACCCAGTACTTC. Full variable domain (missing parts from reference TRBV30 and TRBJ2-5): SQTIHQWPATLVQPVGSPLSLECTVEGTSNPNLYWYRQAAGRGLQLLFYSVGIGQISSEVPQNLSASRPQDRQFILSSKKLLLSDSGFYLCAWSFTSGGAGTEETQYFGPGTRLLVL.

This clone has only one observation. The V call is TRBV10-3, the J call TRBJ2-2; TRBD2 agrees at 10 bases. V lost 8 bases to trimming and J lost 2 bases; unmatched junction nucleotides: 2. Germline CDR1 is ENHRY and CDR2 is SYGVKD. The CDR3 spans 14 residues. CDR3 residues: CAIGLAENTGELFF. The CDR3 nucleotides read TGTGCCATCGGACTAGCGGAAAACACCGGGGAGCTGTTTTTT.

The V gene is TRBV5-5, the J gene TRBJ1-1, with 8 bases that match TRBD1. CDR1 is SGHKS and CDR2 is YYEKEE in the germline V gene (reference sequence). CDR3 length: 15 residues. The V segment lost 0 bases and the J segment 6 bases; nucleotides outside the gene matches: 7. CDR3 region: CASSLEGDRGSEAFF. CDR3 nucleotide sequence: TGTGCCAGCAGCTTGGAAGGCGACAGGGGATCTGAAGCTTTCTTT.

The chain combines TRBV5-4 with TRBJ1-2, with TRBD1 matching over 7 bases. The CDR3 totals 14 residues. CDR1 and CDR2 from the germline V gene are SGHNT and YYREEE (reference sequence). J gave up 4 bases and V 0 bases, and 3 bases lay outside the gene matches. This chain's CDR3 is CASSLDRGSYGYTF. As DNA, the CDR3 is TGTGCCAGCAGCTTGGACAGGGGCAGCTATGGCTACACCTTC.

The CDR3 region is CASSPPSLGQPYGYTF. For the CDR3, the DNA is TGTGCCAGCTCACCACCGTCTCTAGGACAGCCCTATGGCTACACCTTC. The chain couples TRBV18 to TRBJ1-2; weak D call: TRBD1 (6 bases). Germline V lookup: CDR1 KGHSH, CDR2 LQKENI. The CDR3 is 16 residues long. Trimming removed 0 bases from V and 4 bases from J, with 15 bases in between.

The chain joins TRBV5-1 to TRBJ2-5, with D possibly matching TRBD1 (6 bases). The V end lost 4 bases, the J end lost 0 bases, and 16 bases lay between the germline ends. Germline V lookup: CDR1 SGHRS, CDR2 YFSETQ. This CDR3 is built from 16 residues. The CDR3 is CASSPPSGQYQETQYF. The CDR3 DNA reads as TGCGCCAGCAGCCCTCCGAGCGGACAGTACCAAGAGACCCAGTACTTC. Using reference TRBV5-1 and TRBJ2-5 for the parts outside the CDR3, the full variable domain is KAGVTQTPRYLIKTRGQQVTLSCSPISGHRSVSWYQQTPGQGLQFLFEYFSETQRNKGNFPGRFSGRQFSNSRSEMNVSTLELGDSALYLCASSPPSGQYQETQYFGPGTRLLVL.

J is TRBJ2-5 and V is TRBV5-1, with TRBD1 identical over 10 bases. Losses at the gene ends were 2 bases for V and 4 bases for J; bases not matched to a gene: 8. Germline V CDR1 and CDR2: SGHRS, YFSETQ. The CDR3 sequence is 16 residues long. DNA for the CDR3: TGCGCCAGCAGCTTAAGCCCGGGACAGGGGTCAGAGACCCAGTACTTC. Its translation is CASSLSPGQGSETQYF.

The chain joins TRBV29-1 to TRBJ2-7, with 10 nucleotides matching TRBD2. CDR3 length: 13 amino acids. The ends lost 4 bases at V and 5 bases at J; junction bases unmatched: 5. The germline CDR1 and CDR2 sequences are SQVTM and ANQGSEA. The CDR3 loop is CSVGRGTSDEQYF. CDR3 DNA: TGCAGCGTTGGTCGAGGGACTAGCGACGAGCAGTACTTC.

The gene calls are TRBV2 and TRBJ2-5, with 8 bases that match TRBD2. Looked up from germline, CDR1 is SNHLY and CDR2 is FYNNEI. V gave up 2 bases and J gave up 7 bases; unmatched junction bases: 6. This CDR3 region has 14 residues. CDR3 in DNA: TGTGCCAGCAGTGAATTAGCGGGAAGAGTGACCCAGTACTTC. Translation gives CASSELAGRVTQYF.

The CDR3 DNA follows: TGTGCCAGCAGTGGAACAGGGTCTGGAAACACCATATATTTT. This sequence encodes CASSGTGSGNTIYF. This chain uses TRBV9 with TRBJ1-3, with TRBD1 as a possible D gene (6 bases). CDR3 length: 14 amino acids. CDR1 and CDR2 from the germline V gene are SGDLS and YYNGEE. The V gene lost 5 bases and the J gene lost 1 base, with 10 bases spanning the gap.

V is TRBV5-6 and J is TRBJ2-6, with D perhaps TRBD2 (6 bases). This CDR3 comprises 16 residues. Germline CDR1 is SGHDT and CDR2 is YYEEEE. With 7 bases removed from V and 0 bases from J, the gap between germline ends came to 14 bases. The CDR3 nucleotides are TGTGCCAGCGATCGGGGGAAGGCCTCTGGGGCCAACGTCCTGACTTTC. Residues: CASDRGKASGANVLTF.

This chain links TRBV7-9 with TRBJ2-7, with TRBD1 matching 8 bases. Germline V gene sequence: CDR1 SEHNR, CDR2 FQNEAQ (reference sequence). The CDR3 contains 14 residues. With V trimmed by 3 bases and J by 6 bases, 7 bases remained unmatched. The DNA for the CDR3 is TGTGCCAGCAGCTTGGGGGCAGGGGGCTTCGAGCAGTACTTC. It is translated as CASSLGAGGFEQYF.

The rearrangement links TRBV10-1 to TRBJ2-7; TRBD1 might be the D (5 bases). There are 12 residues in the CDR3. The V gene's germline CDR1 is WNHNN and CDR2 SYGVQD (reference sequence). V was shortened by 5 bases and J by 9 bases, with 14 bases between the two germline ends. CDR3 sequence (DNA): TGCGCCAGCAGTCCTCAAGGGGTAGGGCAGTACTTC. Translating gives CASSPQGVGQYF.

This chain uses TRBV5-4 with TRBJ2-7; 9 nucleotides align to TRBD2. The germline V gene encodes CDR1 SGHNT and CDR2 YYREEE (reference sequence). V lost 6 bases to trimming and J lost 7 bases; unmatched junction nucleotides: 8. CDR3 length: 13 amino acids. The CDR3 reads CASKKREDSEQYF. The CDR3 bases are TGTGCCAGCAAGAAGCGGGAGGACTCGGAGCAGTACTTC. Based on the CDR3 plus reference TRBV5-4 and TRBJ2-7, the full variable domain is ETGVTQSPTHLIKTRGQQVTLRCSSQSGHNTVSWYQQALGQGPQFIFQYYREEENGRGNFPPRFSGLQFPNYSSELNVNALELDDSALYLCASKKREDSEQYFGPGTRLTVT.

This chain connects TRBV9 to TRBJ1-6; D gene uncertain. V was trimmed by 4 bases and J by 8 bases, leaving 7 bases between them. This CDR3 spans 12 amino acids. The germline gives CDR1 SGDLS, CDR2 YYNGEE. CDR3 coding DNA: TGTGCCAGCAGCCTCCAGGATTCACCCCTCCACTTT. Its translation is CASSLQDSPLHF.

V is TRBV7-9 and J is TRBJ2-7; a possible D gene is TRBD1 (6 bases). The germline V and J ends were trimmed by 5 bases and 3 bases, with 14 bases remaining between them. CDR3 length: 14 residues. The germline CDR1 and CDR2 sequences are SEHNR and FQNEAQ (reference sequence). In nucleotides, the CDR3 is TGTGCCAGCAGCCCAACTCTGGGACACTACGAGCAGTACTTC. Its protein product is CASSPTLGHYEQYF.

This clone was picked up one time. Here the CDR3 DNA reads TGTGCCAGCAGCTTAAACCCTCTAGCGGGAGGCCTCAATGAGCAGTTCTTC. Translating it yields CASSLNPLAGGLNEQFF. The V gene is TRBV11-3, the J gene TRBJ2-1, with 11 bases matching TRBD2. Germline V gene sequence: CDR1 SGHNT, CDR2 YENEEA. The CDR3 has 17 residues. Trimming at V came to 2 bases and at J to 6 bases, leaving 9 bases not matched to a gene.

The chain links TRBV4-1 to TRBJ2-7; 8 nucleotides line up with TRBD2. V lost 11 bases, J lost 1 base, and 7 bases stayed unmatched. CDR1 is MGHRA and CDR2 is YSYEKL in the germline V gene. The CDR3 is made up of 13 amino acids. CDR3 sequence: CASSGGRSYEQYF. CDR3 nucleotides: TGCGCCTCGAGCGGGGGAAGGTCCTACGAGCAGTACTTC.

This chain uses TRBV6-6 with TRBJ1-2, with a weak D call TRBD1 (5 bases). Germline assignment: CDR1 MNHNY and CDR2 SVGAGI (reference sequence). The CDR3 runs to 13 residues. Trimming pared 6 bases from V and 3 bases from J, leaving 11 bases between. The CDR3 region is CASRPEGHYGYTF. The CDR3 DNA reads TGTGCCAGCAGACCGGAGGGGCACTATGGCTACACCTTC.

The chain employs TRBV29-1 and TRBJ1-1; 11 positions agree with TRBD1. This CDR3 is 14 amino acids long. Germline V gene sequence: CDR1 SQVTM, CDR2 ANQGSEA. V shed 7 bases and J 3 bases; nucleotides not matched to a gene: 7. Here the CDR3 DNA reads TGCAGCGCAACGGGGGACAGGGGGTACACTGAAGCTTTCTTT. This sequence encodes CSATGDRGYTEAFF.

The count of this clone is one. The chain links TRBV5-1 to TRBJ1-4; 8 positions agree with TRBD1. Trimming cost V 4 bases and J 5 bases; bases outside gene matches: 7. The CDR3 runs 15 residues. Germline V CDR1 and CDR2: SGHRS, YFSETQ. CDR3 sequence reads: CASSQATGVNEKLFF. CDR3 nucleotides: TGCGCCAGCAGCCAAGCGACAGGGGTAAATGAAAAACTGTTTTTT.